The 12 T cell receptor beta chains below were found in one sample sequenced in a study of blood T cell repertoires in COVID-19. Sequencing used immunoSEQ multiplex PCR; TCRdb keeps in-frame clones, though not all of them. The sample carries approximately 150,000 clones, roughly 90% recorded once. The sample comprised PBMCs or T cells enriched from blood (not recorded which). These receptor sequences come from a human donor with acute COVID-19. The donor label of this sample is uncertain.

This chain links TRBV30 with TRBJ1-1, with D possibly matching TRBD1 (5 bases). The CDR3 has 13 amino acids. V lost 5 bases, J lost 3 bases, and 13 bases lay in between. The germline V gene has CDR1 GTSNPN and CDR2 SVGIG (reference sequence). This CDR3 is CAWCGTGDTEAFF. The CDR3 coding sequence is TGTGCCTGGTGCGGGACGGGGGACACTGAAGCTTTCTTT.

CDR3 region: CASSLGQGGPQHF. The CDR3 DNA is TGTGCCAGCAGCTTGGGTCAGGGAGGGCCCCAGCATTTT. J is TRBJ1-5 and V is TRBV5-8, with D perhaps matching TRBD1 (5 bases). The CDR3 extends over 13 amino acids. CDR1 and CDR2 (germline): SGHTS, YDEGEE. V was cut by 0 bases and J by 9 bases, with 10 bases left in between.

The chain links TRBV25-1 to TRBJ2-2; TRBD2 agrees at 8 bases. The CDR3 is 15 residues long. The V gene end was trimmed by 3 bases and the J gene end by 3 bases; junction bases not matched to a gene: 3. Per germline, CDR1 MGHDK and CDR2 SYGVNS. CDR3 residues: CASSDRGGHTGELFF. The CDR3 DNA sequence: TGTGCCAGCAGTGATCGGGGGGGCCACACCGGGGAGCTGTTTTTT.

The chain is built from TRBV9 and TRBJ1-2; weak D call: TRBD1 (6 bases). The CDR3 is 15 residues long. The germline gives CDR1 SGDLS, CDR2 YYNGEE. Trimming removed 2 bases at V and 0 bases at J, with 11 bases between. In DNA, the CDR3 is TGTGCCAGCAGCGTTGGGACATTAGCTAACTATGGCTACACCTTC. The encoded protein is CASSVGTLANYGYTF.

V gene TRBV30 combines with J gene TRBJ2-1; 12 nucleotides match TRBD2. The J segment lost 7 bases and the V segment lost 0 bases, leaving 10 bases of the junction unmatched. Germline CDR1 and CDR2: GTSNPN and SVGIG (reference sequence). There are 17 residues in the CDR3. The CDR3 reads CAWSVPLLAGGPNEQFF. In DNA form, the CDR3 reads TGTGCCTGGAGTGTACCCCTGCTAGCGGGGGGGCCGAATGAGCAGTTCTTC.

This clone has only one observation. The chain has TRBV6-2 or TRBV6-3 and TRBJ1-1; 8 nucleotides line up with TRBD1. CDR3 length: 15 residues. The germline V gene has CDR1 MNHEY and CDR2 SVGEGT. Germline trimming cut 5 bases from V and 4 bases from J; bases unmatched to any gene: 9. This CDR3 is CASSGPRQGTTEAFF. The DNA of the CDR3 is TGTGCCAGCAGTGGGCCTAGACAGGGGACCACTGAAGCTTTCTTT.

The chain recombines TRBV4-2 with TRBJ2-7; 7 bases match TRBD2. The CDR3 runs 15 residues. Trimming removed 1 base from V and 2 bases from J; junction bases left unmatched: 5. Germline CDR1 reads LGHNA; CDR2 reads YNFKEQ. The CDR3 region is CASSQAVAGTYEQYF. The CDR3 DNA sequence: TGTGCCAGCAGCCAAGCGGTAGCGGGTACCTACGAGCAGTACTTC.

The gene calls are TRBV29-1 and TRBJ2-3; 11 bases align to TRBD2. Germline V lookup: CDR1 SQVTM, CDR2 ANQGSEA. CDR3 length equals 12 residues. The CDR3 nucleotides read TGCGCACTAGCGGGGGTGACAGATACGCAGTATTTT. Translation: CALAGVTDTQYF.

The rearrangement joins TRBV9 to TRBJ1-2; D not certain. Trimming removed 3 bases at V and 1 base at J, with 16 bases between. The CDR3 runs 16 residues. CDR1 and CDR2 (germline): SGDLS, YYNGEE. The DNA for the CDR3 is TGTGCCAGCAGCGACCCGGCCACCACTATTAACTATGGCTACACCTTC. It encodes CASSDPATTINYGYTF.

This chain joins TRBV7-9 and TRBJ2-1; 7 bases fit TRBD2. Germline assignment: CDR1 SEHNR and CDR2 FQNEAQ (reference sequence). V lost 6 bases to trimming and J lost 8 bases; unmatched junction nucleotides: 10. This CDR3 has 14 amino acids. This chain's CDR3 is CASSSSGVGHEQFF. The CDR3, as DNA: TGTGCCAGCAGTTCCAGCGGGGTAGGCCATGAGCAGTTCTTC. Drawing the rest from reference TRBV7-9 and TRBJ2-1, the complete variable domain is DTGVSQNPRHKITKRGQNVTFRCDPISEHNRLYWYRQTLGQGPEFLTYFQNEAQLEKSRLLSDRFSAERPKGSFSTLEIQRTEQGDSAMYLCASSSSGVGHEQFFGPGTRLTVL.

V and J are TRBV6-2 or TRBV6-3 and TRBJ1-1, with D perhaps matching TRBD1 (6 bases). V lost 5 bases to trimming and J lost 11 bases, with 18 bases between them. The germline CDR1 and CDR2 sequences are MNHEY and SVGEGT. This CDR3 spans 13 amino acids. CDR3 amino acids: CASSPGTTDLAFF. The CDR3 bases are TGTGCCAGCAGTCCAGGGACAACCGACCTGGCTTTCTTT.

J is TRBJ1-6 and V is TRBV5-5; D is uncertain. CDR1 and CDR2 from the germline V gene are SGHKS and YYEKEE (reference sequence). The CDR3 consists of 15 residues. V was trimmed by 0 bases and J by 10 bases, leaving 14 bases between them. The CDR3, as DNA: TGTGCCAGCAGCTTGGAAGAGGGCCCGCAGTCACCCCTCCACTTT. Residues: CASSLEEGPQSPLHF.